Below are 27 T cell receptor beta chains sequenced from a single sample in a study of T cell repertoires in cytomegalovirus infection. These receptors are not linked to any known antigen. TCRdb re-analysed the reads in MiXCR, keeping a single row per CDR3 protein. The sample yields roughly 800,000 distinct CDR3 sequences, around 29% seen once. This sample comprised cultured CD8+ T cells from PBMCs, obtained from culture after CMV antigen stimulation. These receptors were collected from a human donor in good health (CMV status not recorded). Some clones in this sample may be carry-over from other donors' samples.

The CDR3 bases are TGTGCCAGCAGTTTAGAAGGGGGACAAACCACAGATACGCAGTATTTT. Translation gives CASSLEGGQTTDTQYF. This sequence joins TRBV27 and TRBJ2-3, with D possibly TRBD1 on 6 matching bases. The CDR3 is 16 residues long. Germline CDR1 reads MNHEY; CDR2 reads SMNVEV (reference sequence). The V end lost 2 bases, the J end lost 2 bases, and 14 bases lay between the germline ends.

This chain joins TRBV5-1 and TRBJ2-5; D is unresolved. The CDR3 runs to 16 residues. Germline values: CDR1 SGHRS, CDR2 YFSETQ. Trimming removed 4 bases from V and 4 bases from J, with 20 bases in between. Here the CDR3 reads CASSPSGVRVGETQYF. CDR3 bases: TGCGCCAGCAGCCCCTCAGGAGTGCGAGTCGGAGAGACCCAGTACTTC.

The chain couples TRBV7-9 to TRBJ1-4; TRBD1 is a possible D gene (5 bases). Trimming removed 6 bases from V and 6 bases from J, with 14 bases in between. Per germline, CDR1 SEHNR and CDR2 FQNEAQ (reference sequence). The CDR3 has 14 residues. The CDR3 spells CASSNRGRDEKLFF. The CDR3 region has the DNA TGTGCCAGCAGTAATAGGGGAAGGGATGAAAAACTGTTTTTT.

This clonotype was counted ten times or more. V is TRBV6-1 and J is TRBJ2-5; maybe TRBD2 (6 bases). The germline gives CDR1 MNHNS, CDR2 SASEGT. CDR3 length equals 18 residues. V lost 1 base and J 0 bases, leaving 18 bases between the germline ends. Written as DNA, the CDR3 is TGTGCCAGCAGTGAAGAGGGGTCGGCTAGCGCCTACCAAGAGACCCAGTACTTC. It translates to CASSEEGSASAYQETQYF.

This clonotype appeared many times. This chain connects TRBV11-3 to TRBJ2-1; 12 bases align to TRBD2. J was trimmed by 6 bases and V by 5 bases; bases with no gene match: 17. The CDR3 has 19 amino acids. Per the germline V gene, CDR1 is SGHNT and CDR2 is YENEEA. For the CDR3, the DNA is TGTGCCAGCAGCCCCAGGACTAGCGGGGCGCCCGGTATAAGCAATGAGCAGTTCTTC. Its translation: CASSPRTSGAPGISNEQFF. The full variable domain, with the rest looked up from reference TRBV11-3 and TRBJ2-1, is EAGVVQSPRYKIIEKKQPVAFWCNPISGHNTLYWYLQNLGQGPELLIRYENEEAVDDSQLPKDRFSAERLKGVDSTLKIQPAELGDSAVYLCASSPRTSGAPGISNEQFFGPGTRLTVL.

This chain links TRBV12-3 or TRBV12-4 with TRBJ2-2, with D unclear. With 5 bases removed from V and 4 bases from J, the gap between germline ends came to 8 bases. This CDR3 is 13 amino acids long. In nucleotides, the CDR3 is TGTGCCAGCAGTCAGACTTTCACCGGGGAGCTGTTTTTT. Amino acid sequence: CASSQTFTGELFF.

This clonotype was observed a single time. The CDR3 DNA sequence: TGTGCCAGCAGTTTAGCGCCGACAGGGCCCAATGAGCAGTTCTTC. Residues: CASSLAPTGPNEQFF. The J gene is TRBJ2-1, the V gene TRBV27; 7 bases are shared with TRBD1. CDR3 length: 15 residues. The germline CDR1 and CDR2 sequences are MNHEY and SMNVEV (reference sequence). J was trimmed by 6 bases and V by 2 bases; bases with no gene match: 7.

This clonotype was counted only a few times. This rearrangement joins TRBV6-5 to TRBJ1-1, with no clear D. Looked up from germline, CDR1 is MNHEY and CDR2 is SVGAGI. The ends were cut back, 0 bases at V and 8 bases at J, with 10 bases in the middle. The CDR3 has 13 residues. The CDR3 DNA reads TGTGCCAGCAGTTACTCAGGGCAGAAAGAAGCTTTCTTT. The encoded protein is CASSYSGQKEAFF.

The chain couples TRBV4-1 to TRBJ1-1, with 8 nucleotides matching TRBD1. CDR3 length: 15 amino acids. The V segment lost 3 bases and the J segment 5 bases; nucleotides outside the gene matches: 8. Germline V CDR1 and CDR2: MGHRA, YSYEKL. CDR3 sequence (DNA): TGCGCCAGCAGCCAGGCTGGACAGGGTAGTACTGAAGCTTTCTTT. Amino acid sequence: CASSQAGQGSTEAFF.

V usage is TRBV7-9 and J usage is TRBJ2-5; TRBD1 might be the D (5 bases). V lost 5 bases and J 2 bases, leaving 15 bases between the germline ends. The CDR3 sequence is 15 residues long. CDR1 is SEHNR, CDR2 FQNEAQ, per germline (reference sequence). DNA for the CDR3: TGTGCCAGCAGCGGGGTACAGGTCTTTCAAGAGACCCAGTACTTC. It is translated as CASSGVQVFQETQYF.

This chain links TRBV27 with TRBJ2-7, with 10 bases matching TRBD2. The junction had 10 bases not matched to a gene; V was cut back by 6 bases and J by 2 bases. This CDR3 region has 16 residues. Germline V gene sequence: CDR1 MNHEY, CDR2 SMNVEV (reference sequence). The CDR3 sequence is CASRQLAGSLPYEQYV. CDR3 in DNA: TGTGCCAGCAGACAACTAGCGGGGAGCCTTCCCTACGAGCAGTACGTC.

This clonotype was detected a few times. This chain links TRBV2 with TRBJ2-3; 11 bases fit TRBD2. Germline-derived CDR1 and CDR2 are SNHLY and FYNNEI. V dropped 8 bases and J dropped 4; count of bases not matched to a gene: 2. The CDR3 has 13 residues. The CDR3, as DNA: TGTGCCAGCTTAGCGGGGGGGTCAGATACGCAGTATTTT. Translation gives CASLAGGSDTQYF.

This clonotype was seen only a few times. The rearrangement uses TRBV12-3 or TRBV12-4 and TRBJ2-1, with 9 bases identical to TRBD1. Trimming took 3 bases from V and 3 from J; bases not matched to a gene: 12. The CDR3 runs 18 residues. CDR3 nucleotide sequence: TGTGCCAGCAGTTTTGAATTTGCGGACAGGGGTTTCTACAATGAGCAGTTCTTC. Protein: CASSFEFADRGFYNEQFF.

Only a few counts were recorded for this clonotype. The DNA of the CDR3 is TGTGCCAGCAGCTTAGCCGGCGGGGGCCTGGGGATTGAGCAGTTCTTC. It encodes CASSLAGGGLGIEQFF. The chain links TRBV7-2 to TRBJ2-1, with D perhaps matching TRBD2 (7 bases). V lost 0 bases and J 9 bases, leaving 18 bases between the germline ends. The CDR3 totals 16 residues. CDR1 is SGHTA and CDR2 is FQGNSA in the germline V gene.

This clonotype was detected ten times or more. The V and J genes are TRBV7-6 and TRBJ2-7; the D gene is possibly TRBD1 (6 bases). CDR3 length equals 14 residues. The germline gives CDR1 SGHVS, CDR2 FNYEAQ. With 8 bases removed from V and 3 bases from J, the gap between germline ends came to 17 bases. The CDR3 loop is CASGISPGHYEQYF. In nucleotides, the CDR3 is TGTGCCAGCGGAATTTCTCCGGGACACTACGAGCAGTACTTC.

This clonotype was picked up many times. CDR3 DNA sequence: TGTGCCAGCAGCTTACAGGGTGGCGGGGAGCTGTTTTTT. Translating it yields CASSLQGGGELFF. The chain employs TRBV7-3 and TRBJ2-2; D perhaps matches TRBD1 (5 bases). V lost 2 bases to trimming and J lost 7 bases, with 8 bases between them. The CDR3 sequence is 13 residues long. Germline CDR1 and CDR2: SGHTA and FQGTGA.

The rearrangement links TRBV7-6 to TRBJ1-5; no reliable D call. The V and J ends lost 4 bases and 2 bases respectively, with 12 bases between them. Per the germline V gene, CDR1 is SGHVS and CDR2 is FNYEAQ. The CDR3 covers 15 residues. The CDR3 reads CASSSSTEGNQPQHF. The DNA for the CDR3 is TGTGCCAGCAGCTCGTCTACCGAGGGCAATCAGCCCCAGCATTTT.

V usage is TRBV29-1 and J usage is TRBJ1-2, with D unclear. Germline V gene data show CDR1 as SQVTM and CDR2 as ANQGSEA. V lost 5 bases to trimming and J lost 2 bases, with 6 bases between them. The CDR3 contains 11 residues. The CDR3 nucleotides are TGCAGCGTTTATGGGAACTATGGCTACACCTTC. This sequence encodes CSVYGNYGYTF. The full variable domain, in which reference TRBV29-1 and TRBJ1-2 provide the parts outside the CDR3, is SAVISQKPSRDICQRGTSLTIQCQVDSQVTMMFWYRQQPGQSLTLIATANQGSEATYESGFVIDKFPISRPNLTFSTLTVSNMSPEDSSIYLCSVYGNYGYTFGSGTRLTVV.

This clonotype was counted at least ten times. The chain employs TRBV7-2 and TRBJ2-3; D is ambiguous. Germline V CDR1 and CDR2: SGHTA, FQGNSA. CDR3 length equals 16 residues. Between the trimmed V and J ends, which lost 1 base and 2 bases, there was a span of 13 bases. The CDR3 nucleotides are TGTGCCAGCAGCTTAGTTCCCAAGCCTTACACAGATACGCAGTATTTT. It translates to CASSLVPKPYTDTQYF. Filled out from reference TRBV7-2 and TRBJ2-3, the complete variable domain reads GAGVSQSPSNKVTEKGKDVELRCDPISGHTALYWYRQSLGQGLEFLIYFQGNSAPDKSGLPSDRFSAERTGGSVSTLTIQRTQQEDSAVYLCASSLVPKPYTDTQYFGPGTRLTVL.

The J gene is TRBJ2-1, the V gene TRBV20-1; 15 bases fit TRBD2. The CDR3 sequence is 14 residues long. Germline values: CDR1 DFQATT, CDR2 SNEGSKA (reference sequence). V lost 5 bases, J lost 6 bases, and 2 bases stayed unmatched. The CDR3: CSAPGLAGGNEQFF. The CDR3 DNA reads as TGCAGTGCTCCGGGACTAGCGGGGGGCAATGAGCAGTTCTTC.

The V call is TRBV19, the J call TRBJ1-2, with 9 positions matching TRBD1. Germline values: CDR1 LNHDA, CDR2 SQIVND (reference sequence). The V and J ends lost 4 bases and 1 base, in that order; junction bases with no gene match: 7. The length of the CDR3 is 16 residues. The CDR3: CASSSPGQGINYGYTF. CDR3 DNA: TGTGCCAGTAGTAGCCCAGGACAGGGGATTAACTATGGCTACACCTTC.

This clonotype has more than one count but fewer than ten. The CDR3 nucleotides read TGTGCCAGCAGCTTAGGGACAGGGGGTACCACAGATACGCAGTATTTT. This encodes CASSLGTGGTTDTQYF. The chain carries TRBV7-3 and TRBJ2-3, with 11 bases aligning to TRBD1. After removal of 2 bases from V and 2 bases from J, the junction contained 3 bases not matched to a gene. Per germline, CDR1 SGHTA and CDR2 FQGTGA. The CDR3 runs 16 residues.

The chain links TRBV6-5 to TRBJ2-7, with D possibly being TRBD2 (6 bases). Trimming took off 2 bases at V and 2 bases at J, with 16 bases between the two ends. Germline-derived CDR1 and CDR2 are MNHEY and SVGAGI. This CDR3 comprises 16 residues. The CDR3 DNA reads TGTGCCAGCAGTTACCGGAGGGTACACCCCACCTACGAGCAGTACGTC. This sequence encodes CASSYRRVHPTYEQYV.

The sample holds many counts of this clonotype. The V gene is TRBV7-8, the J gene TRBJ2-5, with D unresolved. V lost 5 bases and J lost 1, with 11 bases in between. CDR3 length: 14 amino acids. Germline values: CDR1 SGHVS, CDR2 FQNEAQ. CDR3 bases: TGTGCCAGCAGCCCCTTATTGCCCCAAGAGACCCAGTACTTC. Its translation is CASSPLLPQETQYF. Using reference TRBV7-8 and TRBJ2-5 for the parts outside the CDR3, the full variable domain is GAGVSQSPRYKVAKRGQDVALRCDPISGHVSLFWYQQALGQGPEFLTYFQNEAQLDKSGLPSDRFFAERPEGSVSTLKIQRTQQEDSAVYLCASSPLLPQETQYFGPGTRLLVL.

This clonotype has just a few counts. This chain uses TRBV12-5 with TRBJ2-1; D is unresolved. This CDR3 is 14 amino acids long. Per germline, CDR1 LGHNT and CDR2 FRNRAP. The germline V and J ends were trimmed by 5 bases and 0 bases, with 8 bases remaining between them. CDR3: CASGLSSSYNEQFF. In nucleotides, the CDR3 is TGTGCTAGTGGTCTCTCCAGCTCCTACAATGAGCAGTTCTTC.

J is TRBJ2-3 and V is TRBV10-3; 12 nucleotides align to TRBD1. Germline CDR1 and CDR2: ENHRY and SYGVKD. J was trimmed by 1 base and V by 10 bases; bases with no gene match: 9. This CDR3 has 16 amino acids. The DNA of the CDR3 is TGTGCCACCTTAAACCGGGACAGGGGGCGCACAGATACGCAGTATTTT. It specifies CATLNRDRGRTDTQYF.

Only a few counts were recorded for this clonotype. The gene calls are TRBV13 and TRBJ2-1; D is perhaps TRBD2 (5 bases). Germline V lookup: CDR1 PRHDT, CDR2 FYEKMQ (reference sequence). The V and J ends lost 2 bases and 2 bases respectively, with 10 bases between them. The CDR3 extends over 15 amino acids. The DNA for the CDR3 is TGTGCCAGCAGCTTAAGGTCGGGGACCTACAATGAGCAGTTCTTC. This codes for CASSLRSGTYNEQFF.